The sequence of this TCR beta chain was determined in a study of T cells in Graves' hyperthyroidism and ophthalmopathy. The overall study: Before any treatment, at initial diagnosis, peripheral blood was collected.

Whole-study results and caveats: Ophthalmopathy was identified by the model a median about 6.8 months ahead of onset.

There were TCR beta CDR3 regions amplified from RNA transcripts. Initially, a first-round RT-PCR of the TCR CDR3 employed the HTBI primer set. A single record per CDR3 protein comes from TCRdb applying MiXCR to the multiplex PCR reads. The sample has roughly 280,000 distinct CDR3 sequences; about 20% are singletons. Concerning this clonotype: The antigen remains unidentified.

V lost 6 bases and J lost 0, with 16 bases in between. Germline V gene data show CDR1 as MNHEY and CDR2 as SVGEGT. The CDR3 is made up of 16 amino acids. The chain employs TRBV6-2 or TRBV6-3 and TRBJ2-3; a possible D gene is TRBD2 (5 bases). The sample was blood. This sequence originates from a man aged 25-40 years with Graves' ophthalmopathy. CDR3 region: CASSRIVSVSTDTQYF. For the CDR3, the DNA is TGTGCCAGCAGCCGTATCGTTAGCGTAAGCACAGATACGCAGTATTTT.